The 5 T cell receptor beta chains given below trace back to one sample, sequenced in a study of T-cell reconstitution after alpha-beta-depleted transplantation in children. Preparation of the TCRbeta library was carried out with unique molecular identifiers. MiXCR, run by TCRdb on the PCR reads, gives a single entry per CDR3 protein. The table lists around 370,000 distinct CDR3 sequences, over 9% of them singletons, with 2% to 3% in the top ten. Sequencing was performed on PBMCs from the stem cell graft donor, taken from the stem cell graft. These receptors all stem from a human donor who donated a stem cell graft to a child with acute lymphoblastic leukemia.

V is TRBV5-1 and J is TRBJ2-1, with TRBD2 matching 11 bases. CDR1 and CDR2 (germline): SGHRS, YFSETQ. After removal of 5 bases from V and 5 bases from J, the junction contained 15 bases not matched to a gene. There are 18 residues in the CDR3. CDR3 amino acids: CASRWLAGGQVSHNEQFF. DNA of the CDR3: TGCGCCAGCAGATGGCTAGCGGGAGGACAAGTCAGCCACAATGAGCAGTTCTTC. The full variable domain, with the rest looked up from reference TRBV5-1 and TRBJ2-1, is KAGVTQTPRYLIKTRGQQVTLSCSPISGHRSVSWYQQTPGQGLQFLFEYFSETQRNKGNFPGRFSGRQFSNSRSEMNVSTLELGDSALYLCASRWLAGGQVSHNEQFFGPGTRLTVL.

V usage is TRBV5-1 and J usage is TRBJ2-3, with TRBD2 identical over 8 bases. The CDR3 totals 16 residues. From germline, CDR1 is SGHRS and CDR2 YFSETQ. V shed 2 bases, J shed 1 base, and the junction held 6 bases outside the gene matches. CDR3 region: CASSFTSGPGTDTQYF. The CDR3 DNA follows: TGCGCCAGCAGCTTCACTAGCGGCCCTGGCACAGATACGCAGTATTTT.

The CDR3 DNA reads TGTGCCTGGAGCAATTCGGGACAATGGTACTTC. This sequence encodes CAWSNSGQWYF. The V and J genes are TRBV30 and TRBJ2-7, with D perhaps TRBD1 (6 bases). The CDR3 loop spans 11 amino acids. Germline CDR1 and CDR2: GTSNPN and SVGIG (reference sequence). The V gene lost 3 bases and the J gene lost 12 bases, with 15 bases spanning the gap.

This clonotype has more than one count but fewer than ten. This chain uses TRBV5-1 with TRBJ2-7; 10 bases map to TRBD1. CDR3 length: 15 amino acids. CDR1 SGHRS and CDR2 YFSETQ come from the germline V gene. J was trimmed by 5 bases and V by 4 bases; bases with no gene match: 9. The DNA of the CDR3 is TGCGCCAGCAGCCCTACGACAGGGGGCCGAAACGAGCAGTACTTC. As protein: CASSPTTGGRNEQYF.

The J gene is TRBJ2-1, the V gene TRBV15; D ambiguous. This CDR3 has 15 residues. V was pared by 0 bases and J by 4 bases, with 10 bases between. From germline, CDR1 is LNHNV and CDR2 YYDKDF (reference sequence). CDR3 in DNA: TGTGCCACCAGCAGAGATCCGCCCATGTACAATGAGCAGTTCTTC. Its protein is CATSRDPPMYNEQFF.